Each of the 14 T cell receptor beta chains below was sequenced from the same sample in a study of T cells in Graves' hyperthyroidism and ophthalmopathy. The investigators amplified TCR beta CDR3 regions from RNA transcripts. TCR CDR3 underwent first-round RT-PCR with the HTBI primer set. TCRdb re-derived calls from the multiplex PCR reads in MiXCR, one entry per CDR3 protein. The data contain about 360,000 distinct CDR3 sequences, 15% to 18% of them singletons. What was sequenced was blood. The origin of the receptors is a woman aged 18-29 years with Graves' hyperthyroidism that later progressed to Graves' ophthalmopathy.

This clonotype has at least ten counts. V is TRBV20-1 and J is TRBJ2-7; D remains unclear. Trimming stripped 2 bases from V and 6 bases from J, with 8 bases between. CDR3 length: 11 residues. Germline CDR1 and CDR2: DFQATT and SNEGSKA (reference sequence). CDR3 DNA sequence: TGCAGTGCTAGATGGGGATCCGAGCAGTACTTC. It translates to CSARWGSEQYF.

The chain has TRBV13 and TRBJ2-2; possibly TRBD2 for D (6 bases). V lost 7 bases to trimming and J lost 1 base, with 10 bases between them. This CDR3 contains 14 residues. The germline V gene encodes CDR1 PRHDT and CDR2 FYEKMQ (reference sequence). CDR3 sequence: CASTGLLNTGELFF. CDR3 bases: TGTGCCAGCACGGGACTTTTGAACACCGGGGAGCTGTTTTTT.

This clonotype showed up many times. The rearrangement uses TRBV28 and TRBJ2-1; tentatively, D is TRBD1 (5 bases). There are 17 residues in the CDR3. Trimming took 3 bases from V and 4 from J, leaving 19 bases between them. CDR1 and CDR2 from the germline V gene are MDHEN and SYDVKM. Written as DNA, the CDR3 is TGTGCCAGCAGTTTTGGTTGGGCAGGGCCAAAGTACAATGAGCAGTTCTTC. It yields the protein CASSFGWAGPKYNEQFF.

V gene TRBV12-3 or TRBV12-4 combines with J gene TRBJ2-1, with D possibly matching TRBD1 (5 bases). Trimming took 3 bases from V and 6 from J, leaving 6 bases between them. The CDR3 sequence is 12 residues long. The CDR3 nucleotides read TGTGCCAGCAGTTTCGACAGCAATGAGCAGTTCTTC. Translation gives CASSFDSNEQFF.

This clonotype has a count of ten or more. V and J are TRBV20-1 and TRBJ2-5; D is possibly TRBD1 (6 bases). This CDR3 is 13 amino acids long. Trimming left V 7 bases short and J 0 bases short, with 12 bases between. Germline V lookup: CDR1 DFQATT, CDR2 SNEGSKA (reference sequence). The CDR3 DNA follows: TGCAGTGTCAGCGACAGGTACCAAGAGACCCAGTACTTC. Translation: CSVSDRYQETQYF.

This clonotype was picked up many times. The chain links TRBV7-8 to TRBJ1-1, with D possibly TRBD1 on 6 matching bases. Germline V CDR1 and CDR2: SGHVS, FQNEAQ. Trimming took 5 bases from V and 1 from J, leaving 11 bases between them. This CDR3 is 14 amino acids long. CDR3 sequence: CASSPTGQNTEAFF. CDR3 sequence (DNA): TGTGCCAGCAGCCCGACGGGACAGAACACTGAAGCTTTCTTT.

CDR3 residues: CASSRRIARTDTQYF. The DNA of the CDR3 is TGCGCCAGCAGCCGGAGGATAGCGAGGACAGATACGCAGTATTTT. This chain joins TRBV4-1 and TRBJ2-3, with D possibly TRBD2 on 5 matching bases. CDR1 MGHRA and CDR2 YSYEKL come from the germline V gene. Deletions cut 4 bases from V and 3 bases from J, with 14 bases between. The CDR3 has 15 residues.

This sequence joins TRBV20-1 and TRBJ2-1; 8 bases are a match to TRBD2. Losses at the gene ends were 3 bases for V and 7 bases for J; bases not matched to a gene: 5. Germline V gives CDR1 DFQATT, CDR2 SNEGSKA (reference sequence). This CDR3 comprises 13 residues. CDR3: CSASGRARNEQFF. In DNA form, the CDR3 reads TGCAGTGCTAGCGGGAGGGCCCGGAATGAGCAGTTCTTC.

This CDR3 is CASSFSAANYEQYF. The CDR3 region has the DNA TGTGCCAGCAGTTTCTCCGCGGCAAACTACGAGCAGTACTTC. This chain uses TRBV28 with TRBJ2-7; D remains unclear. Germline CDR1 and CDR2: MDHEN and SYDVKM. Trimming removed 3 bases from V and 3 bases from J, with 12 bases in between. This CDR3 is built from 14 residues.

The J gene is TRBJ2-7, the V gene TRBV11-2; perhaps TRBD1 as D (6 bases). The CDR3 sequence is 15 residues long. With 6 bases removed from V and 3 bases from J, the gap between germline ends came to 18 bases. CDR1 SGHAT and CDR2 FQNNGV come from the germline V gene. The CDR3 DNA reads as TGTGCCAGCAGACCCCCGGGACAAGGGGGCTACGAGCAGTACTTC. Its translation is CASRPPGQGGYEQYF.

This clonotype was observed at least ten times. The chain combines TRBV11-2 with TRBJ2-2; D may match TRBD1 or TRBD2 (6 bases each). The CDR3 is 17 amino acids. V was shortened by 5 bases and J by 0 bases, with 16 bases between the two germline ends. Germline CDR1 reads SGHAT; CDR2 reads FQNNGV. This CDR3 is CASSTEGGTSNTGELFF. The CDR3 bases are TGTGCCAGCAGCACCGAAGGGGGGACTTCGAACACCGGGGAGCTGTTTTTT.

The chain couples TRBV7-6 to TRBJ1-1; D not certain. Trimming removed 4 bases from V and 0 bases from J, with 3 bases in between. Germline V gene data show CDR1 as SGHVS and CDR2 as FNYEAQ. The length of the CDR3 is 12 residues. The CDR3 DNA reads as TGTGCCAGCAGCTCTATGAACACTGAAGCTTTCTTT. The encoded protein is CASSSMNTEAFF.

The chain uses TRBV4-1 and TRBJ2-3; 9 positions agree with TRBD2. Germline V gene data show CDR1 as MGHRA and CDR2 as YSYEKL. This CDR3 is built from 16 residues. With 3 bases clipped from V and 3 bases from J, the junction kept 7 bases outside the gene matches. Written as DNA, the CDR3 is TGCGCCAGCAGCCAGGCCTCTGCGGGAGGGACAGATACGCAGTATTTT. Its protein is CASSQASAGGTDTQYF.

This clonotype was counted many times. This chain joins TRBV20-1 and TRBJ2-1, with D uncertain. CDR1 is DFQATT and CDR2 is SNEGSKA in the germline V gene (reference sequence). CDR3 length: 13 amino acids. Trimming removed 7 bases at V and 1 base at J, with 11 bases between. In DNA, the CDR3 is TGCAGTGTAGGTAGAACTTCCTACAATGAGCAGTTCTTC. Translated, it gives CSVGRTSYNEQFF.